This passage covers 32 T cell receptor beta chains from one sample sequenced in a study of blood T cell repertoires in COVID-19. Measured with immunoSEQ multiplex PCR; TCRdb has only the in-frame clones, and not every one. This repertoire shows roughly 160,000 clones, approximately 86% found once; its top ten account for roughly 8.2%. The sequencing sample was made of peripheral blood. These receptors were obtained from a man aged 60-69 years with acute or convalescent COVID-19.

This clone was seen once. V usage is TRBV2 and J usage is TRBJ1-4; 8 nucleotides line up with TRBD1. V shed 5 bases, J shed 8 bases, and the junction held 16 bases outside the gene matches. Germline V CDR1 and CDR2: SNHLY, FYNNEI. CDR3 length equals 17 residues. The CDR3 DNA sequence: TGTGCCAGCAGTCACCCGCTTACGACAGGGGATGCGGAAAAACTGTTTTTT. It encodes CASSHPLTTGDAEKLFF.

The chain uses TRBV15 and TRBJ1-5; D may be TRBD1 (5 bases). This CDR3 is built from 16 residues. Trimming took 0 bases from V and 2 from J, leaving 11 bases between them. Germline V gene data show CDR1 as LNHNV and CDR2 as YYDKDF (reference sequence). CDR3 sequence: CATSRDPGIGNQPQHF. For the CDR3, the DNA is TGTGCCACCAGCAGAGATCCAGGGATCGGCAATCAGCCCCAGCATTTT.

Turning to this clone: The sample contains more than one DNA sequence encoding this CDR3. This chain connects TRBV28 to TRBJ1-6; a weak D match, TRBD1 (6 bases). The germline V and J ends were trimmed by 5 bases and 4 bases, with 12 bases remaining between them. Per germline, CDR1 MDHEN and CDR2 SYDVKM. The CDR3 runs to 15 residues. The CDR3 DNA reads as TGTGCCAGCAGTCCCAGGGGACCTTATAATTCACCCCTCCACTTT. Translating gives CASSPRGPYNSPLHF.

This sequence joins TRBV10-3 and TRBJ2-1; 12 positions agree with TRBD2. This CDR3 region has 15 residues. Germline V gene lookup returns CDR1 ENHRY and CDR2 SYGVKD. V lost 4 bases, J lost 5 bases, and 3 bases stayed unmatched. The CDR3 region is CAISGGLAGHNEQFF. The CDR3 bases are TGTGCCATCAGTGGGGGACTAGCGGGCCACAATGAGCAGTTCTTC.

This rearrangement joins TRBV19 to TRBJ1-5; D gene unclear. Germline-derived CDR1 and CDR2 are LNHDA and SQIVND (reference sequence). The CDR3 has 15 amino acids. Trimming pared 2 bases from V and 9 bases from J, leaving 17 bases between. In DNA, the CDR3 is TGTGCCAGTAGTATAAGAGGGCCCAATTTCGGGCCCCAGCATTTT. Residues: CASSIRGPNFGPQHF.

The J gene is TRBJ2-2, the V gene TRBV5-4, with D perhaps TRBD2 (5 bases). Germline CDR1 reads SGHNT; CDR2 reads YYREEE (reference sequence). CDR3 size: 15 residues. The V end lost 3 bases, the J end lost 5 bases, and 14 bases lay between the germline ends. CDR3 sequence reads: CASSSEVSLTGELFF. The CDR3 region has the DNA TGTGCCAGCAGCTCGGAGGTCAGCTTGACCGGGGAGCTGTTTTTT.

This chain connects TRBV2 to TRBJ1-5; a weak D match, TRBD1 (6 bases). CDR3 length equals 14 residues. V lost 6 bases to trimming and J lost 11 bases, with 20 bases between them. CDR1 is SNHLY and CDR2 is FYNNEI in the germline V gene. CDR3 in amino acids: CASSATGRERTQHF. The CDR3 DNA follows: TGTGCCAGCAGCGCGACAGGCCGAGAGAGGACCCAGCATTTT. The whole variable domain, remainder taken from reference TRBV2 and TRBJ1-5, is EPEVTQTPSHQVTQMGQEVILRCVPISNHLYFYWYRQILGQKVEFLVSFYNNEISEKSEIFDDQFSVERPDGSNFTLKIRSTKLEDSAMYFCASSATGRERTQHFGDGTRLSIL.

This chain joins TRBV11-1 and TRBJ1-1; 9 bases fit TRBD1. The ends lost 2 bases at V and 11 bases at J; junction bases unmatched: 9. Per the germline V gene, CDR1 is SGHAT and CDR2 is FQDESV (reference sequence). There are 14 residues in the CDR3. The CDR3 sequence is CASSLRRTGVGAFF. The DNA for the CDR3 is TGTGCCAGCAGCTTACGGAGGACAGGGGTTGGTGCTTTCTTT. The full variable domain, rest sourced from reference TRBV11-1 and TRBJ1-1, is EAEVAQSPRYKITEKSQAVAFWCDPISGHATLYWYRQILGQGPELLVQFQDESVVDDSQLPKDRFSAERLKGVDSTLKIQPAELGDSAMYLCASSLRRTGVGAFFGQGTRLTVV.

On this clone itself: Other DNA sequences in the same sample also yield this CDR3. The V call is TRBV5-1, the J call TRBJ2-3, with D possibly matching TRBD2 (7 bases). This CDR3 contains 15 residues. With 5 bases removed from V and 0 bases from J, the gap between germline ends came to 13 bases. The germline V gene encodes CDR1 SGHRS and CDR2 YFSETQ. The CDR3 region has the DNA TGCGCCAGCAGTCGGGCGGGGGCTAGCACAGATACGCAGTATTTT. Encoded protein: CASSRAGASTDTQYF.

This sequence joins TRBV27 and TRBJ2-5; 11 nucleotides match TRBD2. V shed 6 bases, J shed 3 bases, and the junction held 6 bases outside the gene matches. Germline V gene lookup returns CDR1 MNHEY and CDR2 SMNVEV (reference sequence). The CDR3 contains 15 residues. CDR3 coding DNA: TGTGCCAGCAGAAGTAGCGGGAGGGGCAAAGAGACCCAGTACTTC. Protein product: CASRSSGRGKETQYF.

The chain combines TRBV5-6 with TRBJ1-2, with 9 bases aligning to TRBD1. With V trimmed by 5 bases and J by 6 bases, 5 bases remained unmatched. The CDR3 consists of 13 residues. Germline-derived CDR1 and CDR2 are SGHDT and YYEEEE. The CDR3 protein is CASSPTGGHGYTF. The CDR3 DNA follows: TGTGCCAGCAGTCCCACAGGGGGCCATGGCTACACCTTC.

The rearrangement joins TRBV19 to TRBJ1-5; 7 positions match TRBD1. The CDR3 sequence is 12 residues long. The trim removed 3 bases at V and 13 bases at J, leaving 6 bases unmatched. Per the germline V gene, CDR1 is LNHDA and CDR2 is SQIVND (reference sequence). The CDR3 region is CASSIRQGPQHF. CDR3 nucleotides: TGTGCCAGTAGTATTAGACAGGGCCCTCAGCATTTT.

V usage is TRBV5-4 and J usage is TRBJ2-5, with D possibly TRBD2 on 6 matching bases. The CDR3 is made up of 12 amino acids. V lost 3 bases and J lost 3, with 6 bases in between. The germline V gene has CDR1 SGHNT and CDR2 YYREEE (reference sequence). The chain's CDR3 is CASSSGEETQYF. DNA for the CDR3: TGTGCCAGCAGCTCGGGGGAAGAGACCCAGTACTTC.

This clone occurred a few times. The CDR3 is CASSQEQGEQFF. The DNA of the CDR3 is TGCGCCAGCAGCCAAGAGCAGGGTGAGCAGTTCTTC. The chain joins TRBV4-1 to TRBJ2-1; TRBD1 might be the D (5 bases). The length of the CDR3 is 12 residues. V lost 0 bases and J lost 9, with 6 bases in between. Looked up from germline, CDR1 is MGHRA and CDR2 is YSYEKL.

The V call is TRBV6-5, the J call TRBJ2-2; 8 bases are a match to TRBD1. Unmatched junction bases numbered 3, after V lost 8 bases and J lost 1 base. This CDR3 has 14 amino acids. Germline-derived CDR1 and CDR2 are MNHEY and SVGAGI. The CDR3 protein is CASLDRVNTGELFF. The CDR3 DNA follows: TGTGCCAGCCTGGACAGGGTGAACACCGGGGAGCTGTTTTTT.

V and J are TRBV28 and TRBJ1-4, with 10 bases aligning to TRBD1. This CDR3 has 16 amino acids. V trimming: 1 base; J trimming: 6 bases; junction bases outside the gene matches: 5. CDR1 MDHEN and CDR2 SYDVKM come from the germline V gene. For the CDR3, the DNA is TGTGCCAGCAGTTTATCGACAGGGGGCTGGGATGAAAAACTGTTTTTT. It yields the protein CASSLSTGGWDEKLFF.

The chain couples TRBV30 to TRBJ1-3; possible D gene TRBD1, 5 bases. CDR3 length equals 14 residues. V lost 2 bases, J lost 0 bases, and 8 bases lay in between. Germline lookup yields CDR1 GTSNPN and CDR2 SVGIG (reference sequence). CDR3 sequence reads: CAWSQGSSGNTIYF. The CDR3 DNA reads as TGTGCCTGGAGTCAGGGATCCTCTGGAAACACCATATATTTT.

The J gene is TRBJ2-7, the V gene TRBV13; TRBD2 agrees at 8 bases. CDR1 is PRHDT, CDR2 FYEKMQ, per germline (reference sequence). Trimming cost V 8 bases and J 7 bases; bases outside gene matches: 10. CDR3 length: 13 residues. CDR3 DNA: TGTGCCAGCGAGGCGGGAGGTGTAGATGAGCAGTACTTC. Protein product: CASEAGGVDEQYF.

The rearrangement links TRBV5-6 to TRBJ2-7; 12 bases are shared with TRBD2. With V trimmed by 0 bases and J by 6 bases, 1 base remained unmatched. This CDR3 region has 14 residues. Germline V gene lookup returns CDR1 SGHDT and CDR2 YYEEEE. The CDR3 DNA reads as TGTGCCAGCAGCTTGGGGACTAGCGGGACCGAGCAGTACTTC. Translated: CASSLGTSGTEQYF.

V is TRBV19 and J is TRBJ1-1; 10 nucleotides agree with TRBD1. V was pared by 1 base and J by 3 bases, with 8 bases of the junction left unmatched. Germline assignment: CDR1 LNHDA and CDR2 SQIVND (reference sequence). The CDR3 is 17 residues long. The chain's CDR3 is CASSIGRQGARYTEAFF. For the CDR3, the DNA is TGTGCCAGTAGTATAGGACGACAGGGGGCGCGATACACTGAAGCTTTCTTT.

The chain joins TRBV5-1 to TRBJ2-3, with TRBD2 matching 9 bases. The CDR3 is 18 residues long. V shed 4 bases, J shed 0 bases, and the junction held 12 bases outside the gene matches. CDR1 and CDR2 (germline): SGHRS, YFSETQ. The CDR3 reads CASSRRPSGTTSTDTQYF. CDR3 nucleotides: TGCGCCAGCAGCCGCCGTCCTAGCGGGACCACTAGCACAGATACGCAGTATTTT.

The chain uses TRBV21-1 and TRBJ2-7; TRBD2, as called in the table, went unchecked against the DNA. TRBV21-1 has pseudogene status. This CDR3 comprises 14 residues. CDR3 coding DNA: TGTGCCCGCGGGACTAGCGGGAGACTCTACGAGCAGTACTTC. Its translation is CARGTSGRLYEQYF.

J is TRBJ1-2 and V is TRBV29-1, with 8 bases identical to TRBD1. Per germline, CDR1 SQVTM and CDR2 ANQGSEA. V shed 0 bases and J 7 bases; nucleotides not matched to a gene: 7. This CDR3 contains 14 residues. DNA for the CDR3: TGCAGCGTTGAAGATCGCCCAGGGGGCTTTGGCTACACCTTC. It translates to CSVEDRPGGFGYTF.

The chain links TRBV19 to TRBJ2-1; D is ambiguous. The CDR3 sequence is 13 residues long. V dropped 7 bases and J dropped 5 bases, with 12 bases sitting between them. The V gene's germline CDR1 is LNHDA and CDR2 SQIVND (reference sequence). CDR3 residues: CASTTRSDNEQFF. In DNA form, the CDR3 reads TGTGCCAGTACCACCCGATCGGACAATGAGCAGTTCTTC.

The gene calls are TRBV7-8 and TRBJ1-4; D possibly corresponds to TRBD1 (5 bases). Trimming pared 5 bases from V and 7 bases from J, leaving 11 bases between. The CDR3 sequence is 13 residues long. Germline V lookup: CDR1 SGHVS, CDR2 FQNEAQ. In nucleotides, the CDR3 is TGTGCCAGCAGCGGCCCCAGGGCTGAAAAACTGTTTTTT. Its translation: CASSGPRAEKLFF.

The genes are TRBV6-2 or TRBV6-3 and TRBJ2-1; 9 nucleotides line up with TRBD2. V gave up 2 bases and J gave up 1 base; unmatched junction bases: 3. CDR3 length: 16 amino acids. Germline CDR1 MNHEY, CDR2 SVGEGT. CDR3 in amino acids: CASSYVAGVSYNEQFF. The CDR3, as DNA: TGTGCCAGCAGTTACGTAGCGGGAGTTTCCTACAATGAGCAGTTCTTC.

The V call is TRBV10-3, the J call TRBJ1-5, with 8 bases fitting TRBD1. In germline, CDR1 is ENHRY, CDR2 SYGVKD. This CDR3 is built from 13 residues. V gave up 6 bases and J gave up 6 bases; unmatched junction bases: 4. CDR3 region: CAIRGQGGQPQHF. CDR3 nucleotide sequence: TGTGCCATCAGAGGACAGGGCGGTCAGCCCCAGCATTTT.

The chain uses TRBV5-4 and TRBJ2-5, with TRBD1 as a possible D gene (6 bases). The CDR3 has 14 residues. Germline CDR1 is SGHNT and CDR2 is YYREEE (reference sequence). The V gene lost 2 bases and the J gene lost 3 bases, with 11 bases spanning the gap. The CDR3 region is CASSFGQPEETQYF. CDR3 DNA sequence: TGTGCCAGCAGCTTCGGACAGCCCGAAGAGACCCAGTACTTC.

The rearrangement links TRBV3-1 (or the pseudogene TRBV3-2) to TRBJ1-1, with TRBD1 as a possible D gene (5 bases). This CDR3 is built from 14 residues. The germline gives CDR1 LGHDT, CDR2 YNNKEL (reference sequence). The germline V and J ends were trimmed by 3 bases and 5 bases, with 13 bases remaining between them. CDR3 coding DNA: TGTGCCAGCAGCCAGCCCGGGGAGGGGACTGAAGCTTTCTTT. This codes for CASSQPGEGTEAFF.

A single count supports this clone. The gene calls are TRBV5-6 and TRBJ2-6, with 9 bases lining up with TRBD1. CDR3 length: 17 residues. V lost 0 bases and J lost 0; bases outside the gene matches: 1. Germline CDR1 is SGHDT and CDR2 is YYEEEE. CDR3 loop: CASSLEQGASGANVLTF. Here the CDR3 DNA reads TGTGCCAGCAGCTTGGAACAGGGGGCCTCTGGGGCCAACGTCCTGACTTTC. The variable domain in full, with the rest retrieved from reference TRBV5-6 and TRBJ2-6, is DAGVTQSPTHLIKTRGQQVTLRCSPKSGHDTVSWYQQALGQGPQFIFQYYEEEERQRGNFPDRFSGHQFPNYSSELNVNALLLGDSALYLCASSLEQGASGANVLTFGAGSRLTVL.

This chain uses TRBV19 with TRBJ2-1; 7 bases line up with TRBD2. CDR1 LNHDA and CDR2 SQIVND come from the germline V gene (reference sequence). CDR3 length: 16 residues. The junction had 8 bases not matched to a gene; V was cut back by 6 bases and J by 0 bases. CDR3 residues: CASSLMGGSSYNEQFF. CDR3 nucleotides: TGTGCCAGTAGCCTAATGGGGGGGAGCTCCTACAATGAGCAGTTCTTC.

The chain joins TRBV5-1 to TRBJ1-4, with D unresolved. The germline CDR1 and CDR2 sequences are SGHRS and YFSETQ. This CDR3 has 15 residues. V lost 4 bases and J lost 0, with 10 bases in between. As DNA, the CDR3 is TGCGCCAGCAGCCCCCGGCGGGCAACTAATGAAAAACTGTTTTTT. The encoded protein is CASSPRRATNEKLFF. The variable domain in full, completed from reference TRBV5-1 and TRBJ1-4, reads KAGVTQTPRYLIKTRGQQVTLSCSPISGHRSVSWYQQTPGQGLQFLFEYFSETQRNKGNFPGRFSGRQFSNSRSEMNVSTLELGDSALYLCASSPRRATNEKLFFGSGTQLSVL.